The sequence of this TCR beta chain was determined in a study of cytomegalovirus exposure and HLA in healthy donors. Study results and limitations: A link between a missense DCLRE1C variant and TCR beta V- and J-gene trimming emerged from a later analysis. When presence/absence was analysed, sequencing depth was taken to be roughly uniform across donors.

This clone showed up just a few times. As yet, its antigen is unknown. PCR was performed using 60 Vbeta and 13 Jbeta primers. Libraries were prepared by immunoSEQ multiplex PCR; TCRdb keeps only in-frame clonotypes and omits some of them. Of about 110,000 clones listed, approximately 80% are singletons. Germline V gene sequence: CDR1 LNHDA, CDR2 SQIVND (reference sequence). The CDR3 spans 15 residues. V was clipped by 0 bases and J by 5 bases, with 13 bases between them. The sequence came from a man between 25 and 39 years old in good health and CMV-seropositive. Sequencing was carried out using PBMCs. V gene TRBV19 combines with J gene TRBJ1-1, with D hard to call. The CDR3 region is CASSIDWELGTEAFF. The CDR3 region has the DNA TGTGCCAGTAGTATAGATTGGGAACTAGGGACTGAAGCTTTCTTT. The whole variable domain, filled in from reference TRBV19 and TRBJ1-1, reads DGGITQSPKYLFRKEGQNVTLSCEQNLNHDAMYWYRQDPGQGLRLIYYSQIVNDFQKGDIAEGYSVSREKKESFPLTVTSAQKNPTAFYLCASSIDWELGTEAFFGQGTRLTVV.